This TCR beta chain was retrieved from a study of control samples from healthy donors and cancer patients. The CDR3 totals 15 residues. V shed 0 bases and J 2 bases; nucleotides not matched to a gene: 4. The germline CDR1 and CDR2 sequences are SGHKS and YYEKEE (reference sequence). TCRdb's copy holds only in-frame clones and misses some; the assay was immunoSEQ multiplex PCR. In the table there are some 120,000 clones, 87% of which are singletons. The sample consisted of blood. The receptor's source is a man aged 60 to 69 in good health. This chain connects TRBV5-5 to TRBJ2-7, with 8 bases aligning to TRBD1. CDR3 sequence (DNA): TGTGCCAGCAGCTTGGACAGGGGGACCGCCTACGAGCAGTACTTC. Its protein is CASSLDRGTAYEQYF.